The 3 T cell receptor beta chains below come from one sample, sequenced in a study of response to subunit inactivated influenza vaccine. TCRdb re-analysed the RT-PCR reads in MiXCR, keeping a single row per CDR3 protein. The table lists about 540,000 distinct CDR3 sequences, roughly a quarter of them singletons. These same data were also listed under a study on T cells expressing NK-cell markers. This second study notes: The cDNA for TCR beta came from 5'RACE template switching with UMIs.

This material consisted of CD4+ T cells sorted from PBMCs, taken about 12 days after vaccination. These receptor sequences come from a man in his forties or fifties who received an inactivated influenza vaccine.

This clonotype came up a few times. The genes are TRBV29-1 and TRBJ2-1; 12 bases agree with TRBD2. Germline CDR1 is SQVTM and CDR2 is ANQGSEA. V was clipped by 7 bases and J by 3 bases; unmatched bases: 4. CDR3 length: 14 residues. In DNA form, the CDR3 reads TGCAGCGCCGCTAGCGGGAGGGTCTACAATGAGCAGTTCTTC. Protein: CSAASGRVYNEQFF.

The rearrangement joins TRBV11-2 to TRBJ2-1; the D call may be TRBD1 or TRBD2 (6 bases each). Trimming stripped 4 bases from V and 8 bases from J, with 21 bases between. The CDR3 runs to 16 residues. Germline V CDR1 and CDR2: SGHAT, FQNNGV. The CDR3 DNA sequence: TGTGCCAGCAGCTCCCGGGACTCGAGTACAGGGCATGAGCAGTTCTTC. Amino acid sequence: CASSSRDSSTGHEQFF.

This clonotype has a count of ten or more. The chain couples TRBV9 to TRBJ2-4; TRBD2 matches 8 bases. The CDR3 covers 14 residues. Germline V lookup: CDR1 SGDLS, CDR2 YYNGEE. J gave up 8 bases and V 1 base, and 5 bases lay outside the gene matches. The CDR3, as DNA: TGTGCCAGCAGCGTATCGGGACTAGGGGACATTCAGTACTTC. This translates into CASSVSGLGDIQYF.